These 27 T cell receptor beta chains originate from one sample sequenced in a study of cytomegalovirus exposure and HLA in healthy donors. The PCR was carried out with 60 Vbeta primers and 13 Jbeta primers. Sequenced by immunoSEQ multiplex PCR; TCRdb stores in-frame clones only, minus some. Among around 200,000 clones listed, around 79% were seen once. The source material was PBMCs. The receptors were sampled from a girl aged 2-10 years in good health and CMV-seronegative.

This chain connects TRBV18 to TRBJ1-3; D is ambiguous. From germline, CDR1 is KGHSH and CDR2 LQKENI. V dropped 0 bases and J dropped 0 bases, with 6 bases sitting between them. This CDR3 contains 15 residues. CDR3 nucleotides: TGTGCCAGCTCACCACCGGCCAGCTCTGGAAACACCATATATTTT. This codes for CASSPPASSGNTIYF.

The chain joins TRBV21-1 to TRBJ1-1; the table gives TRBD1 as D, unverified against the DNA. TRBV21-1 is assigned pseudogene status. The CDR3 consists of 17 residues. This CDR3 reads CASSKKGRQGLNTEAFF. The CDR3 DNA is TGTGCCAGCAGCAAAAAAGGGAGACAGGGACTGAACACTGAAGCTTTCTTT.

CDR3 sequence (DNA): TGTGCCTCGTGGCGGGGGGGGGCCTGGGGCTACACCTTC. Protein product: CASWRGGAWGYTF. The V gene is TRBV30, the J gene TRBJ1-2; tentatively, D is TRBD1 (6 bases). The ends were cut back, 7 bases at V and 8 bases at J, with 20 bases in the middle. From germline, CDR1 is GTSNPN and CDR2 SVGIG (reference sequence). CDR3 size: 13 residues.

This sequence joins TRBV10-3 and TRBJ1-2, with D perhaps TRBD1 (5 bases). This CDR3 region has 19 residues. V lost 2 bases and J 0 bases, leaving 22 bases between the germline ends. Germline-derived CDR1 and CDR2 are ENHRY and SYGVKD. The CDR3 protein is CAISERMLSATATNYGYTF. The CDR3 nucleotides read TGTGCCATCAGTGAGAGGATGTTGTCCGCGACAGCGACTAACTATGGCTACACCTTC.

The chain recombines TRBV25-1 with TRBJ1-5; D may be TRBD1 (6 bases). V shed 5 bases and J shed 7 bases, with 15 bases lying between them. Germline-derived CDR1 and CDR2 are MGHDK and SYGVNS. This CDR3 has 14 residues. The CDR3 is CASSPGTSFQPQHF. The DNA for the CDR3 is TGTGCCAGCAGTCCCGGGACAAGTTTCCAGCCCCAGCATTTT.

CDR3 nucleotides: TGTGCCAGCAGCTCCGGGACAGGAACCTACGAGCAGTACTTC. Its translation: CASSSGTGTYEQYF. The rearrangement uses TRBV7-9 and TRBJ2-7; 8 nucleotides match TRBD1. V shed 4 bases, J shed 2 bases, and the junction held 4 bases outside the gene matches. Germline CDR1 and CDR2: SEHNR and FQNEAQ (reference sequence). This CDR3 region has 14 residues.

This clone has only a few counts. The chain couples TRBV6-6 to TRBJ2-1, with TRBD2 identical over 13 bases. There are 15 residues in the CDR3. V was pared by 4 bases and J by 7 bases, with 4 bases of the junction left unmatched. Germline V gene data show CDR1 as MNHNY and CDR2 as SVGAGI (reference sequence). The CDR3 reads CASSSSTSGRNEQFF. CDR3 nucleotides: TGTGCCAGCAGTTCGTCGACTAGCGGGAGGAATGAGCAGTTCTTC.

The chain links TRBV11-3 to TRBJ2-3; TRBD2 agrees at 12 bases. This CDR3 has 15 residues. Germline CDR1 reads SGHNT; CDR2 reads YENEEA. V shed 5 bases and J 5 bases; nucleotides not matched to a gene: 5. CDR3 in amino acids: CASSLAGGLGDTQYF. Here the CDR3 DNA reads TGTGCCAGCAGCCTAGCGGGAGGGCTGGGAGATACGCAGTATTTT.

The chain is built from TRBV27 and TRBJ1-2, with D hard to call. V was trimmed by 0 bases and J by 8 bases, leaving 34 bases between them. The CDR3 has 21 residues. CDR1 is MNHEY, CDR2 SMNVEV, per germline (reference sequence). The chain's CDR3 is CASSLSFDWIGSGRKPWGYTF. CDR3 DNA: TGTGCCAGCAGTTTATCATTTGATTGGATTGGGTCCGGGAGAAAACCTTGGGGCTACACCTTC.

This clone turned up a few times. The J gene is TRBJ1-2, the V gene TRBV9; no definite D call. The CDR3 runs 14 residues. CDR1 and CDR2 from the germline V gene are SGDLS and YYNGEE. The V and J ends lost 0 bases and 1 base respectively, with 7 bases between them. The DNA for the CDR3 is TGTGCCAGCAGCGTAGGAGCTGTTAACTATGGCTACACCTTC. Its translation: CASSVGAVNYGYTF.

J is TRBJ2-7 and V is TRBV5-1, with TRBD1 matching 11 bases. In germline, CDR1 is SGHRS, CDR2 YFSETQ. The J segment lost 3 bases and the V segment lost 5 bases, leaving 7 bases of the junction unmatched. CDR3 size: 15 residues. The CDR3 is CASSATGTGGYEQYF. CDR3 coding DNA: TGCGCCAGCAGTGCTACCGGGACAGGGGGCTACGAGCAGTACTTC.

The V gene is TRBV5-1, the J gene TRBJ2-3, with TRBD1 as a possible D gene (5 bases). The CDR3 consists of 16 residues. The germline V gene encodes CDR1 SGHRS and CDR2 YFSETQ. Deletions cut 2 bases from V and 2 bases from J, with 15 bases between. In DNA, the CDR3 is TGCGCCAGCAGCTTTGGGGCCATGGGCGCCACAGATACGCAGTATTTT. Translating it yields CASSFGAMGATDTQYF.

The V gene is TRBV6-5, the J gene TRBJ2-6; D is uncertain. The V end was cut by 6 bases, the J end by 2 bases, with 11 bases between. There are 15 residues in the CDR3. Germline V gene data show CDR1 as MNHEY and CDR2 as SVGAGI. In nucleotides, the CDR3 is TGTGCCAGCAGCCTAGAAGACCCTGGGGCCAACGTCCTGACTTTC. It yields the protein CASSLEDPGANVLTF.

The rearrangement uses TRBV25-1 and TRBJ2-7; the match to TRBD1 covers 8 bases. Germline V lookup: CDR1 MGHDK, CDR2 SYGVNS. There are 14 residues in the CDR3. Trimming took 6 bases from V and 4 from J; bases not matched to a gene: 8. In nucleotides, the CDR3 is TGTGCCAGCAGCTTACGGGACAGGAGTTACGAGCAGTACTTC. Residues: CASSLRDRSYEQYF.

A note on this clone: One end of the junction is discordant with germline, which a read error may explain. The chain couples TRBV7-9 to TRBJ2-1, with D tentatively TRBD2 (6 bases). The germline V gene has CDR1 SEHNR and CDR2 FQNEAQ (reference sequence). The CDR3 is 16 amino acids. The CDR3 protein is CASSLSGSSSYNGQFF. For the CDR3, the DNA is TGTGCCAGCAGCCTAAGCGGGTCCAGCTCCTACAATGGGCAGTTCTTC. The whole variable domain, remainder taken from reference TRBV7-9 and TRBJ2-1, is DTGVSQNPRHKITKRGQNVTFRCDPISEHNRLYWYRQTLGQGPEFLTYFQNEAQLEKSRLLSDRFSAERPKGSFSTLEIQRTEQGDSAMYLCASSLSGSSSYNGQFFGPGTRLTVL.

This clone was observed a single time. J is TRBJ1-2 and V is TRBV5-6, with TRBD1 matching over 7 bases. Germline-derived CDR1 and CDR2 are SGHDT and YYEEEE. V shed 3 bases, J shed 4 bases, and the junction held 3 bases outside the gene matches. This CDR3 region has 13 residues. The CDR3 DNA reads as TGTGCCAGCAGCTCGAGACAGGGCTATGGCTACACCTTC. It is translated as CASSSRQGYGYTF. Full variable domain (remainder filled in from reference TRBV5-6 and TRBJ1-2): DAGVTQSPTHLIKTRGQQVTLRCSPKSGHDTVSWYQQALGQGPQFIFQYYEEEERQRGNFPDRFSGHQFPNYSSELNVNALLLGDSALYLCASSSRQGYGYTFGSGTRLTVV.

V and J are TRBV30 and TRBJ1-2; a possible D gene is TRBD1 (6 bases). This CDR3 region has 14 residues. Germline V lookup: CDR1 GTSNPN, CDR2 SVGIG (reference sequence). The V end lost 3 bases, the J end lost 4 bases, and 15 bases lay between the germline ends. This CDR3 reads CAWRTAGVSYGYTF. CDR3 bases: TGTGCCTGGAGAACAGCAGGGGTGAGCTATGGCTACACCTTC.

The rearrangement links TRBV30 to TRBJ2-2; 8 positions match TRBD1. There are 14 residues in the CDR3. V shed 5 bases and J 8 bases; nucleotides not matched to a gene: 10. CDR1 and CDR2 (germline): GTSNPN, SVGIG (reference sequence). CDR3 amino acids: CAWQGTGRSGELFF. For the CDR3, the DNA is TGTGCCTGGCAGGGGACAGGTCGTTCGGGGGAGCTGTTTTTT. The full variable domain, in which reference TRBV30 and TRBJ2-2 provide the parts outside the CDR3, is SQTIHQWPATLVQPVGSPLSLECTVEGTSNPNLYWYRQAAGRGLQLLFYSVGIGQISSEVPQNLSASRPQDRQFILSSKKLLLSDSGFYLCAWQGTGRSGELFFGEGSRLTVL.

This sequence joins TRBV7-6 and TRBJ2-3, with 9 bases identical to TRBD1. With 4 bases clipped from V and 6 bases from J, the junction kept 11 bases outside the gene matches. This CDR3 is built from 16 residues. Germline-derived CDR1 and CDR2 are SGHVS and FNYEAQ. The CDR3 sequence is CASSSSQGAQWDTQYF. Written as DNA, the CDR3 is TGTGCCAGCAGCTCCTCACAGGGGGCGCAATGGGATACGCAGTATTTT.

The rearrangement links TRBV29-1 to TRBJ1-2; 7 nucleotides align to TRBD1. The CDR3 length is 13 residues. J gave up 4 bases and V 2 bases, and 4 bases lay outside the gene matches. CDR1 SQVTM and CDR2 ANQGSEA come from the germline V gene. The DNA for the CDR3 is TGCAGCGTTGAAAGACAGGGACTCTATGGCTACACCTTC. Its protein is CSVERQGLYGYTF.

V usage is TRBV6-1 and J usage is TRBJ1-1; no clear D gene. V was cut by 7 bases and J by 0 bases, with 9 bases left in between. Per the germline V gene, CDR1 is MNHNS and CDR2 is SASEGT. The CDR3 extends over 13 amino acids. The CDR3 loop is CASKSQVNTEAFF. The CDR3 bases are TGTGCCAGCAAATCTCAGGTGAACACTGAAGCTTTCTTT.

This clone was seen more than once but under ten times. The rearrangement links TRBV5-1 to TRBJ2-5; 7 bases agree with TRBD1. Looked up from germline, CDR1 is SGHRS and CDR2 is YFSETQ. Trimming removed 4 bases from V and 3 bases from J; junction bases left unmatched: 6. The CDR3 consists of 14 residues. The CDR3 sequence is CASSGTALKETQYF. As DNA, the CDR3 is TGCGCCAGCAGCGGGACAGCCCTCAAAGAGACCCAGTACTTC.

This rearrangement joins TRBV6-4 to TRBJ2-1; D might be TRBD2 (5 bases). V shed 6 bases and J shed 5 bases, with 14 bases lying between them. This CDR3 region has 14 residues. Germline values: CDR1 MRHNA, CDR2 SNTAGT. The CDR3, as DNA: TGTGCCAGCAGCACGGGGAACGAACACAATGAGCAGTTCTTC. The encoded protein is CASSTGNEHNEQFF.

The chain links TRBV10-1 to TRBJ2-7; D might be TRBD2 (6 bases). The CDR3 totals 14 residues. Trimming left V 5 bases short and J 6 bases short, with 17 bases between. Germline assignment: CDR1 WNHNN and CDR2 SYGVQD (reference sequence). This chain's CDR3 is CASSSGLRFGEQYF. CDR3 in DNA: TGCGCCAGCAGTTCGGGACTCCGATTTGGCGAGCAGTACTTC.

The chain carries TRBV27 and TRBJ1-2; 9 bases are shared with TRBD1. The germline gives CDR1 MNHEY, CDR2 SMNVEV (reference sequence). After removal of 5 bases from V and 8 bases from J, the junction contained 3 bases not matched to a gene. This CDR3 is 12 amino acids long. CDR3: CASSDRGDGYTF. The DNA for the CDR3 is TGTGCCAGCAGTGACAGGGGGGACGGCTACACCTTC.

The chain combines TRBV4-1 with TRBJ1-3; D is uncertain. Trimming cost V 1 base and J 0 bases, with 7 bases left between them. The CDR3 is made up of 15 amino acids. In germline, CDR1 is MGHRA, CDR2 YSYEKL. The DNA of the CDR3 is TGCGCCAGCAGCCAAGGAGGTTACTCTGGAAACACCATATATTTT. It codes for CASSQGGYSGNTIYF.

J is TRBJ1-2 and V is TRBV25-1, with TRBD1 as a possible D gene (5 bases). The V and J ends lost 3 bases and 3 bases respectively, with 11 bases between them. The CDR3 has 14 residues. CDR1 and CDR2 from the germline V gene are MGHDK and SYGVNS. The CDR3 region has the DNA TGTGCCAGCAGTGACTCCAGGGTGTACTATGGCTACACCTTC. It specifies CASSDSRVYYGYTF.